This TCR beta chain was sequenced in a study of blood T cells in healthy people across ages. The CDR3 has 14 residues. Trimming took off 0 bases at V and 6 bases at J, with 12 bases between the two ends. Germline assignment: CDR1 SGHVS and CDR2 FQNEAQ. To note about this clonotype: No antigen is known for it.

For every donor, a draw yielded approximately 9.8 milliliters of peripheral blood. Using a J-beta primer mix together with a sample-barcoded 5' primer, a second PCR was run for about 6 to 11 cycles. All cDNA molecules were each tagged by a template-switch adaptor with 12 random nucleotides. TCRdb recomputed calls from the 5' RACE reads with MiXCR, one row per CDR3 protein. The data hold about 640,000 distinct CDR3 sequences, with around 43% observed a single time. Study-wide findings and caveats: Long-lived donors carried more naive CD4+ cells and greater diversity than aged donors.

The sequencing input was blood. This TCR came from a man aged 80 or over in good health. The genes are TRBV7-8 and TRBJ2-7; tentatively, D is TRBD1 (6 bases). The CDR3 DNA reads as TGTGCCAGCAGCTTAGCAGGGGACATGGTCGAGCAGTACTTC. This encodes CASSLAGDMVEQYF.